This T cell receptor beta chain was captured by sequencing in a study of blood T cell repertoires in COVID-19. In germline, CDR1 is KGHSH, CDR2 LQKENI. The junction had 3 bases not matched to a gene; V was cut back by 5 bases and J by 0 bases. The CDR3 length is 15 residues. Produced via immunoSEQ multiplex PCR; TCRdb's table is partial and in-frame only. The data show about 59,000 clones, with 80% to 95% seen just once and approximately 15% held by the top ten. The chain joins TRBV18 to TRBJ2-5; 10 positions match TRBD2. This sequence originates from a man older than 75 with acute or convalescent COVID-19. Sequencing was done on a sample of peripheral blood. The CDR3 here is CASSLAGGYQETQYF. CDR3 bases: TGTGCCAGCTCATTAGCGGGGGGCTACCAAGAGACCCAGTACTTC.